This T cell receptor (beta chain) emerged from a study of cytomegalovirus exposure and HLA in healthy donors. Study-wide points: Productive status was seen about 87% or about 30% of the time for most TCR beta V segments in an earlier analysis. Excluded: some indistinguishable V segments such as TRBV6-2 and TRBV6-3. The study put about 180 TCR beta chains on its list as cytomegalovirus-associated.

Note on this clone: The antigen is unknown.

CDR3 length: 12 amino acids. Germline assignment: CDR1 GTSNPN and CDR2 SVGIG (reference sequence). V lost 0 bases and J 5 bases, leaving 7 bases between the germline ends. Use of 60 Vbeta and 13 Jbeta primers characterized the PCR. In the original processing: In a later analysis, the count reached about 75 million unique TCR beta chains, with 8.5 million to 14 million shared. Produced via immunoSEQ multiplex PCR; TCRdb's table is partial and in-frame only. V, J and clone size reflect that table, while D and trimming were determined from the DNA. The table has under 250,000 clones, about 82% seen once.

The V call is TRBV30, the J call TRBJ1-1; D is unresolved. The sample comprised PBMCs. The clonotype comes from a woman aged 45 to 65 in good health and CMV-seronegative. Here the CDR3 DNA reads TGTGCCTGGAGTGTACTAGGGACTGAAGCTTTCTTT. This translates into CAWSVLGTEAFF.